This T cell receptor (beta chain) was profiled in a study of cytomegalovirus exposure and HLA in healthy donors. Study results and caveats: About 87% or about 30% of the time was how often most TCR beta V segments were productive, according to an earlier analysis. Most subjects had HLA-A and HLA-B alleles reportedly predicted accurately by TCR beta sequences.

This clone came up a few times. The antigen is not known. The V end lost 1 base, the J end lost 0 bases, and 6 bases lay between the germline ends. The CDR3 is 15 amino acids. Germline V gives CDR1 LGHNA, CDR2 YSLEER. With 60 Vbeta and 13 Jbeta primers, the PCR was carried out. Original processing methods: Unique TCR beta chains totaled some 80 million in a later count, with roughly 11 million of them shared. The assay was immunoSEQ multiplex PCR, and TCRdb's table has in-frame clones only and misses some. V and J calls and clone size are those listed in that table; D and trimming were worked out from the DNA. The sample yields about 140,000 clones, roughly 8.8% seen once.

Sample: PBMCs. The receptor comes from a woman aged 40 to 55 in good health and CMV-seropositive. The chain is built from TRBV4-3 and TRBJ2-2, with D uncertain. The CDR3 DNA reads TGCGCCAGCAGCCAAGGACTTACGAACACCGGGGAGCTGTTTTTT. It is translated as CASSQGLTNTGELFF.